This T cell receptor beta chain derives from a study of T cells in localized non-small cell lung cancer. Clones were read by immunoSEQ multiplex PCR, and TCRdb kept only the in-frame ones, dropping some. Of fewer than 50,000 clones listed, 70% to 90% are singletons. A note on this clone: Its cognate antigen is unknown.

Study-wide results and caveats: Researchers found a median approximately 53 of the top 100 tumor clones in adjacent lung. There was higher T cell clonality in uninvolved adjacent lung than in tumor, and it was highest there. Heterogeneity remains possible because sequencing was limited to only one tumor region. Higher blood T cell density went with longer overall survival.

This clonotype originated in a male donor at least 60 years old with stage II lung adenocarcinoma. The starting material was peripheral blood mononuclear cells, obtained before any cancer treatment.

The CDR3 loop is CASRSDTQYF. The DNA of the CDR3 is TGTGCCAGCAGATCTGATACGCAGTATTTT. V is TRBV6-5 and J is TRBJ2-3; D is undetermined. The CDR3 is made up of 10 amino acids. Trimming removed 6 bases from V and 6 bases from J, with 4 bases in between. Germline CDR1 is MNHEY and CDR2 is SVGAGI.